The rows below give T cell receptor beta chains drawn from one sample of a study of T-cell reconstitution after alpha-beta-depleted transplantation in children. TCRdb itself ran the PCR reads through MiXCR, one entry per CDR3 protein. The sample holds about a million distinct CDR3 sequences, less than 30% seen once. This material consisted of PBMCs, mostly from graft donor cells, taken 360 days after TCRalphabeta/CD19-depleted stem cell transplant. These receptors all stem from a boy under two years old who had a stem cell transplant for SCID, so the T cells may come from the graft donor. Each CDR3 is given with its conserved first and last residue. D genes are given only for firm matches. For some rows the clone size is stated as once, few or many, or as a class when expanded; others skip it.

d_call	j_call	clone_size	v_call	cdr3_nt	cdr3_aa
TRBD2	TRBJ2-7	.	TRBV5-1	TGCGCCAGCAGCTTAAGACTAGCGGGGGGCAGGAGCTCCTACGAGCAGTACTTC	CASSLRLAGGRSSYEQYF
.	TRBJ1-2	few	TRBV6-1	TGTGCCAGCAGTCAAGAACAGGTGGCCCACTATGGCTACACCTTC	CASSQEQVAHYGYTF
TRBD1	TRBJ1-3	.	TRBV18	TGTGCCAGCTCATCCGGACAGGAGGGAAACACCATATATTTT	CASSSGQEGNTIYF
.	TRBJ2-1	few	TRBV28	TGTGCCAGCTCCGGTCGACTTTACAATGAGCAGTTCTTC	CASSGRLYNEQFF
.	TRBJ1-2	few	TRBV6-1	TGTGCCAGCAGAGATCCGGGGTATCGGTATGGCTACACCTTC	CASRDPGYRYGYTF
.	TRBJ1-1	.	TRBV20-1	TGCAGTGCTAGAGATTCCTTTGTCAGGCCTGAAGCTTTCTTT	CSARDSFVRPEAFF
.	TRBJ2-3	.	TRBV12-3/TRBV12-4	TGTGCCAGCAGTTTTTTCGATACGCAGTATTTT	CASSFFDTQYF
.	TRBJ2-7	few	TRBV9	TGTGCCAGCAGCCCCCGAGACAGGCAAATATCCTACGAGCAGTACTTC	CASSPRDRQISYEQYF
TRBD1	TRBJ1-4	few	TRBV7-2	TGTGCCAGCAGCTCGAGGACAGGGCCTAATGAAAAACTGTTTTTT	CASSSRTGPNEKLFF
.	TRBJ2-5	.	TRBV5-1	TGCGCCAGCAGCTTCGAGGTTGAGACCCAGTACTTC	CASSFEVETQYF
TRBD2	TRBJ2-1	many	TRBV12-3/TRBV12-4	TGTGCCAGCAGCTTAGGTGGACTAGCCTACAATGAGCAGTTCTTC	CASSLGGLAYNEQFF
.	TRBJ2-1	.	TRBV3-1	TGTGCCAGCAGCCGCAAGCGTTGGGGGGGCCAATACAATGAGCAGTTCTTC	CASSRKRWGGQYNEQFF
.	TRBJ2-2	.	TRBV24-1	TGTGCCACCAGTGAGGCATTAGGGACCGGGGAGCTGTTTTTT	CATSEALGTGELFF
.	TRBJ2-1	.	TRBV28	TGTGCCAGCACCAACCCGAATTACAATGAGCAGTTCTTC	CASTNPNYNEQFF
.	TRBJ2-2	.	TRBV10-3	TGTGCCATCAATCGTAGGAACACCGGGGAGCTGTTTTTT	CAINRRNTGELFF
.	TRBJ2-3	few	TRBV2	TGTGCCAGCAGTGGGGGGGTCTACACAGATACGCAGTATTTT	CASSGGVYTDTQYF
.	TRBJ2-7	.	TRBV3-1	TGTGCCAGCAGCCAAGACCCCACAGTTGGCGCTACCTACGAGCAGTACTTC	CASSQDPTVGATYEQYF
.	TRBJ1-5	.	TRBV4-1	TGCGCCAGCAGCCAAGAAGGGGGTCTACAGCCCCAGCATTTT	CASSQEGGLQPQHF
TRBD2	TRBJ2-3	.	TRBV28	TGTGCCAGCAGCTGGGGGCTAGCGGGGGGAATGGATACGCAGTATTTT	CASSWGLAGGMDTQYF
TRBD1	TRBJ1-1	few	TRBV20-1	TGCAGTGCCACGGTCATGCGACAGGGGTACACTGAAGCTTTCTTT	CSATVMRQGYTEAFF
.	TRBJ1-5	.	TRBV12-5	TGTGCTAGTGCGAAGGGTTATCAGCCCCAGCATTTT	CASAKGYQPQHF
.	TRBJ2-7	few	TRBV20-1	TGCAGTGCTATCCGGGGGTTCGGCTACGAGCAGTACTTC	CSAIRGFGYEQYF
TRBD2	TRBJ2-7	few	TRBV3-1	TGTGCCAGCAGCCAAGTTAGCGGGGGTGACATATACGAGCAGTACTTC	CASSQVSGGDIYEQYF
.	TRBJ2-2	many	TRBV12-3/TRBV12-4	TGTGCCAGCAGTTTAGGGCGGCTAAACACCGGGGAGCTGTTTTTT	CASSLGRLNTGELFF
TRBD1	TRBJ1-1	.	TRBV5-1	TGCGCCAGCAGCTTGGATCCAGGGGGCCCGAAGAACACTGAAGCTTTCTTT	CASSLDPGGPKNTEAFF
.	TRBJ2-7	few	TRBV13	TGTGCCAGCAGCGGCGGGACTTGGGGTGAGCAGTACTTC	CASSGGTWGEQYF
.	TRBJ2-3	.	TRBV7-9	TGTGCCAGCAGACGTAGAGGGGTAGGGTTTGATACGCAGTATTTT	CASRRRGVGFDTQYF
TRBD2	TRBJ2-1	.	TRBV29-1	TGCAGCGTCCGCGGGACTAGCGGGGGGGCCACCTACAATGAGCAGTTCTTC	CSVRGTSGGATYNEQFF
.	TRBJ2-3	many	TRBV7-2	TGTGCCAGCAGTTTAGGGGGAAGGGATACGCAGTATTTT	CASSLGGRDTQYF
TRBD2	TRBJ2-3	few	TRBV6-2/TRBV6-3	TGTGCCAGCAGTTACCCTTCTAGCGGGGCCCCAGATACGCAGTATTTT	CASSYPSSGAPDTQYF
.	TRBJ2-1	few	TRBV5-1	TGCGCCAGCAGACCTACAGGGAGCTCCTACAATGAGCAGTTCTTC	CASRPTGSSYNEQFF
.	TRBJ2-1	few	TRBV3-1	TGTGCCAGCAGCCAAGCCAGGGGGGCATGGGAGCAGTTCTTC	CASSQARGAWEQFF
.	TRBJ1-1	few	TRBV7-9	TGTGCCAGCAGCTTAGCCGACGGGGACACTGAAGCTTTCTTT	CASSLADGDTEAFF
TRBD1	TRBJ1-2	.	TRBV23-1	TGCGCCAGCGGATCCTTTACAGGGGCCTCCACGCCGATATATGGCTACACCTTC	CASGSFTGASTPIYGYTF
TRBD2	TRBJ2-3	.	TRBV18	TGTGCCAGCTCATTGACGCGGACTAGCGGTCGCACAGATACGCAGTATTTT	CASSLTRTSGRTDTQYF
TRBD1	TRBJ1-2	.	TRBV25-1	TGTGCCAGCAGTGCGGGACAGAATGGCTACACCTTC	CASSAGQNGYTF
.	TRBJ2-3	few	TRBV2	TGTGCCAGCGGGGTGGACGGAACTAGCACAGATACGCAGTATTTT	CASGVDGTSTDTQYF
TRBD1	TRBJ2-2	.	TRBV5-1	TGCGCCAGCAGCCCCCCGACAGGGGTGGACGGGGAGCTGTTTTTT	CASSPPTGVDGELFF
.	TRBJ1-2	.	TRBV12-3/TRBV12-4	TGTGCCAGCAGTTTGTTTGGGAGTGGCTACACCTTC	CASSLFGSGYTF
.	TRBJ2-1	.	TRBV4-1	TGCGCCAGCAGCCCCAGGGGTAGCCCCTACAATGAGCAGTTCTTC	CASSPRGSPYNEQFF
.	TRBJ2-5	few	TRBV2	TGTGCCAGCAGTGAAGGGCTGGCTCAAGAGACCCAGTACTTC	CASSEGLAQETQYF
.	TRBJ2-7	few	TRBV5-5	TGTGCCAGCAGCCAGGACAGTATCTACGAGCAGTACTTC	CASSQDSIYEQYF